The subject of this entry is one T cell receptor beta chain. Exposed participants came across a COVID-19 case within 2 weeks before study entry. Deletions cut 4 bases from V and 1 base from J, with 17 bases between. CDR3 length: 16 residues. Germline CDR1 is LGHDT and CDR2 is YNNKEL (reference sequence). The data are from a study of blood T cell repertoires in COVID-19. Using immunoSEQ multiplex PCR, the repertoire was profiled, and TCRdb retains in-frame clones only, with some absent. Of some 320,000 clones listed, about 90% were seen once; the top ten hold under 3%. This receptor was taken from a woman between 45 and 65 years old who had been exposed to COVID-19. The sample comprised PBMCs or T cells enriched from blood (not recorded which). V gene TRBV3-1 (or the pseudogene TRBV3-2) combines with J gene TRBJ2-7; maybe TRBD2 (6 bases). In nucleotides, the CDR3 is TGTGCCAGCAGCCGGACACAAGCAGGAGGGTCCTACGAGCAGTACTTC. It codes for CASSRTQAGGSYEQYF.